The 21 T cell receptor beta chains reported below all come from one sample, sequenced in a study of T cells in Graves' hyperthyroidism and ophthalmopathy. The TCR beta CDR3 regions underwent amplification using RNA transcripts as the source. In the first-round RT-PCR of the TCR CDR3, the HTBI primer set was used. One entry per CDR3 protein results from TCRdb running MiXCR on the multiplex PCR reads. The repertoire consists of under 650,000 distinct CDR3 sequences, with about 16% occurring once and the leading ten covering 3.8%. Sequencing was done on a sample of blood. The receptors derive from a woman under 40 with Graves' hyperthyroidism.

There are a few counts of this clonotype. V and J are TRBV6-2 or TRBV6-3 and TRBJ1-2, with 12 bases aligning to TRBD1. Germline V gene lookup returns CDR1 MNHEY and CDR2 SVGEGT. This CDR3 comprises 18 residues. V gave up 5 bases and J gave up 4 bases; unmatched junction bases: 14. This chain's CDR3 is CASSPLGTGGFSPYGYTF. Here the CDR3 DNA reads TGTGCCAGCAGTCCCCTCGGGACAGGGGGCTTTAGTCCCTATGGCTACACCTTC.

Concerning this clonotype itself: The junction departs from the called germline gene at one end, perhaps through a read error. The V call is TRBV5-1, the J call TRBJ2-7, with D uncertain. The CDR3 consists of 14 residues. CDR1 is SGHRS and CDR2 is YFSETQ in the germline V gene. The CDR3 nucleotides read TGCGCCGGCAGCTTGGTGCTGAGCTCCTACGAGCAGTACTTC. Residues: CAGSLVLSSYEQYF.

The CDR3 sequence is CASGPLGTGDGELFF. DNA of the CDR3: TGTGCCAGCGGTCCTTTGGGGACAGGGGACGGGGAGCTGTTTTTT. The chain joins TRBV6-1 to TRBJ2-2; 10 positions agree with TRBD1. Germline V gene sequence: CDR1 MNHNS, CDR2 SASEGT. Trimming took 8 bases from V and 7 from J; bases not matched to a gene: 10. The CDR3 is 15 residues long.

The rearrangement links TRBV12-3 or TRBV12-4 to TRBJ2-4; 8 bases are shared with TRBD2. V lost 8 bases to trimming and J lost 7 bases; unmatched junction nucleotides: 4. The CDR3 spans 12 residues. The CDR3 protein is CASSGGGNIQYF. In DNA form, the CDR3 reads TGTGCCAGCTCCGGGGGGGGGAACATTCAGTACTTC.

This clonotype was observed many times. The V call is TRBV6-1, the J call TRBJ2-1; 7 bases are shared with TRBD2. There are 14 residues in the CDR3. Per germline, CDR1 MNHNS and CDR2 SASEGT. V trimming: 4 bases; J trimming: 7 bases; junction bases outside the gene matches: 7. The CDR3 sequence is CASSGTSQGNEQFF. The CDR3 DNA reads TGTGCCAGCAGTGGGACTAGTCAGGGAAATGAGCAGTTCTTC.

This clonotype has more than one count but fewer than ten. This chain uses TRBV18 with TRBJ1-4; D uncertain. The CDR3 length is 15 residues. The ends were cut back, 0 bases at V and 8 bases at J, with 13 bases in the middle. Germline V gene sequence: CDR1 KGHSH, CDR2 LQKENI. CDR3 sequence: CASSPPPGRGEKLFF. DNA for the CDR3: TGTGCCAGCTCACCACCTCCGGGCCGAGGGGAAAAACTGTTTTTT.

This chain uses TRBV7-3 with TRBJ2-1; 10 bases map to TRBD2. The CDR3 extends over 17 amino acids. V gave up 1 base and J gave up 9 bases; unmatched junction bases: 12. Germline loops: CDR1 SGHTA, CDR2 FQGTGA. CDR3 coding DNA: TGTGCCAGCAGCTTAAGGGGGGAGCGGGAGGGCCGTAGTGAGCAGTTCTTC. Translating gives CASSLRGEREGRSEQFF.

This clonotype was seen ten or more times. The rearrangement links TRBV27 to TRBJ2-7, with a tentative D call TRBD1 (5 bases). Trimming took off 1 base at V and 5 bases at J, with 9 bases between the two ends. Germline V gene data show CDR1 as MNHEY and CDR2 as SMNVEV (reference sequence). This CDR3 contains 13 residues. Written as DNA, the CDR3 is TGTGCCAGCAGTTTATTAGGGGCGGACGAGCAGTACTTC. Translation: CASSLLGADEQYF.

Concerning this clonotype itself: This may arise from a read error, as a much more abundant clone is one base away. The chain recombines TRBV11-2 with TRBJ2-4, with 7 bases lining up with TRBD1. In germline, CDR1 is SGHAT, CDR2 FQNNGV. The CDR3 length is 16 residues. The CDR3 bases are TGTGCCGGCAGCTTCGGGATACCACCTACAGGGGACATTCAGTACTTC. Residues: CAGSFGIPPTGDIQYF.

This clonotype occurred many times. The CDR3 here is CASSQGISDEQFF. CDR3 bases: TGTGCCAGCAGCCAAGGGATTAGCGATGAGCAGTTCTTC. V is TRBV3-1 and J is TRBJ2-1; D perhaps matches TRBD2 (5 bases). The V end lost 1 base, the J end lost 8 bases, and 9 bases lay between the germline ends. The CDR3 is 13 residues long. From germline, CDR1 is LGHDT and CDR2 YNNKEL (reference sequence).

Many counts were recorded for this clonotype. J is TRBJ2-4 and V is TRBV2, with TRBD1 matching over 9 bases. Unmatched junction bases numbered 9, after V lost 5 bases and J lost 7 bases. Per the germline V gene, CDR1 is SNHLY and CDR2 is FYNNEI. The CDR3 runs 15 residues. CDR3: CASSSTQGARNIQYF. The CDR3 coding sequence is TGTGCCAGCAGTTCTACACAGGGGGCGAGGAACATTCAGTACTTC. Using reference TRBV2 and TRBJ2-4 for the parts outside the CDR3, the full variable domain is EPEVTQTPSHQVTQMGQEVILRCVPISNHLYFYWYRQILGQKVEFLVSFYNNEISEKSEIFDDQFSVERPDGSNFTLKIRSTKLEDSAMYFCASSSTQGARNIQYFGAGTRLSVL.

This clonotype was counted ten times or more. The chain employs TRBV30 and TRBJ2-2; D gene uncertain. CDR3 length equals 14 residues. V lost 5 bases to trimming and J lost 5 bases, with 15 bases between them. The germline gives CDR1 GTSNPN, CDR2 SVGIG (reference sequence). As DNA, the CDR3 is TGTGCCTGGTCCGGATCCCCATGGACCGGGGAGCTGTTTTTT. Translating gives CAWSGSPWTGELFF.

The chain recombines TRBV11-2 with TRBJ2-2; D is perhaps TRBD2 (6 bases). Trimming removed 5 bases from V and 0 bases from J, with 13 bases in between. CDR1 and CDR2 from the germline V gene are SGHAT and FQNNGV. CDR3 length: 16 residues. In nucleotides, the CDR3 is TGTGCCAGCAGCCTCCGACTAGGACCGAACACCGGGGAGCTGTTTTTT. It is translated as CASSLRLGPNTGELFF.

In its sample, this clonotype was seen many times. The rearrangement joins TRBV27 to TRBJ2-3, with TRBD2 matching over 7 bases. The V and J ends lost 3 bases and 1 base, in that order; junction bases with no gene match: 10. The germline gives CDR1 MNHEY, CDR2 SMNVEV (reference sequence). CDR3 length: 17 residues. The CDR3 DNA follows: TGTGCCAGCAGTTTCCAGGGAGGGAGTGGTGGCACAGATACGCAGTATTTT. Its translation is CASSFQGGSGGTDTQYF.

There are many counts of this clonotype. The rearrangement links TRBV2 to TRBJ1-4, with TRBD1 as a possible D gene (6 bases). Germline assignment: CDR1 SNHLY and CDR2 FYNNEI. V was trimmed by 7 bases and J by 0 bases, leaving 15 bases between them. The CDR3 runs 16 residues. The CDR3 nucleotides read TGTGCCAGCACACGGACAGACTCCTCAACTAATGAAAAACTGTTTTTT. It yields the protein CASTRTDSSTNEKLFF.

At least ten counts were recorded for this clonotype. CDR3 in DNA: TGCAGTGCTAGAGTAACAGGGGAAGGGGAGCTGTTTTTT. It translates to CSARVTGEGELFF. The chain employs TRBV20-1 and TRBJ2-2; 7 bases are a match to TRBD1. CDR1 DFQATT and CDR2 SNEGSKA come from the germline V gene (reference sequence). Germline trimming cut 1 base from V and 8 bases from J; bases unmatched to any gene: 4. There are 13 residues in the CDR3.

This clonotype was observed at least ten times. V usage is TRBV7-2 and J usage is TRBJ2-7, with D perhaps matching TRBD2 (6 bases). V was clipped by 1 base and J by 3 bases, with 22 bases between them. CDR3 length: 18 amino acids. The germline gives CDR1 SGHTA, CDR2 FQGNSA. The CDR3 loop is CASSLGVTVQRVGYEQYF. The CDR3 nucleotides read TGTGCCAGCAGCTTAGGGGTAACGGTTCAGCGGGTTGGCTACGAGCAGTACTTC.

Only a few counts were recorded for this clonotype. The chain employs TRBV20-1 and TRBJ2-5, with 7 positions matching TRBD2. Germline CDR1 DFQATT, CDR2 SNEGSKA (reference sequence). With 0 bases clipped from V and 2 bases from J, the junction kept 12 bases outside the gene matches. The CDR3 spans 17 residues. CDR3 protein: CSARDSGREWRQETQYF. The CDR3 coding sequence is TGCAGTGCTAGAGATTCTGGGCGGGAGTGGAGACAAGAGACCCAGTACTTC.

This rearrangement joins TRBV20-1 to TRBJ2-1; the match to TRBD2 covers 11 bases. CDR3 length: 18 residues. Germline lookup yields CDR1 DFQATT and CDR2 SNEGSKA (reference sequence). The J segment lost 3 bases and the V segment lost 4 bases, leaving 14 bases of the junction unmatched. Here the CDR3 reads CSAIGTSGGTGFYNEQFF. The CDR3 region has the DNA TGCAGTGCTATAGGGACTAGCGGAGGGACCGGCTTCTACAATGAGCAGTTCTTC.

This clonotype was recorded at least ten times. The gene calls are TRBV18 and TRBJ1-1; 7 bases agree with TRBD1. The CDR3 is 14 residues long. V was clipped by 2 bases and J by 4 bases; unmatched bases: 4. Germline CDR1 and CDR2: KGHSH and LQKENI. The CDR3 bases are TGTGCCAGCTCACCAAACAGGGGTTCCACTGAAGCTTTCTTT. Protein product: CASSPNRGSTEAFF. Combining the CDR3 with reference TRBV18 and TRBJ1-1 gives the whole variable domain NAGVMQNPRHLVRRRGQEARLRCSPMKGHSHVYWYRQLPEEGLKFMVYLQKENIIDESGMPKERFSAEFPKEGPSILRIQQVVRGDSAAYFCASSPNRGSTEAFFGQGTRLTVV.

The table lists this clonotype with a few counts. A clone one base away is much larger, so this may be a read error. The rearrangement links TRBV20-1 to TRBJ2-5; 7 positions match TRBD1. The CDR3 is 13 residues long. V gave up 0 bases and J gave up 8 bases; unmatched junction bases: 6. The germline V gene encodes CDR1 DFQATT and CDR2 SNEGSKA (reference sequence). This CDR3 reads CSARDKGALTQYF. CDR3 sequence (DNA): TGCAGTGCTAGAGATAAGGGGGCGCTCACCCAGTACTTC.